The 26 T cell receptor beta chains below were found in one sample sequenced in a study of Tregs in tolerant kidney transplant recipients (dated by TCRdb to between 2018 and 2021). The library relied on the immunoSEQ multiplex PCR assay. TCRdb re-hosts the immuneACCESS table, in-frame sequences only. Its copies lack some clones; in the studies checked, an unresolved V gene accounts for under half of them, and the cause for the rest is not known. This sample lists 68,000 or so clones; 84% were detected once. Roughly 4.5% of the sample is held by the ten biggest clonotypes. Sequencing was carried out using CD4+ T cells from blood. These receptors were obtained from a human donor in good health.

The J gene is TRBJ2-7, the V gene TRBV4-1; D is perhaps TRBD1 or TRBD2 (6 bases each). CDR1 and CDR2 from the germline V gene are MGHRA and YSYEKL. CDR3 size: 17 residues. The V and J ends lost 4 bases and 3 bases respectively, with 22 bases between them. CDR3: CASSRGALNYPLYEQYF. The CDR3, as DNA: TGCGCCAGCAGCCGGGGGGCACTCAACTACCCTCTCTACGAGCAGTACTTC.

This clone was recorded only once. This CDR3 reads CASSQDARNSDYGYTF. CDR3 nucleotides: TGTGCCAGCAGCCAAGATGCAAGGAACTCCGACTATGGCTACACCTTC. The rearrangement joins TRBV4-2 to TRBJ1-2; no clear D. CDR1 and CDR2 from the germline V gene are LGHNA and YNFKEQ. Deletions cut 0 bases from V and 3 bases from J, with 14 bases between. The CDR3 is 16 residues long.

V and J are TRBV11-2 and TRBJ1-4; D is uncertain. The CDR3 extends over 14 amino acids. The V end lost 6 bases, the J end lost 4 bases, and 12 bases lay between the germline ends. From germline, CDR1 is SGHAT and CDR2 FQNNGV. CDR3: CASSPGLNNEKLFF. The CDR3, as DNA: TGTGCCAGCAGTCCCGGACTAAATAATGAAAAACTGTTTTTT.

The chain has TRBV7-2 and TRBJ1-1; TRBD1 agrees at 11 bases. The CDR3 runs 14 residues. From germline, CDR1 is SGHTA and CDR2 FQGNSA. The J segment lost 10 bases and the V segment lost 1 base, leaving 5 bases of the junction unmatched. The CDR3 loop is CASSLGGTGGRAFF. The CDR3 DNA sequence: TGTGCCAGCAGCTTAGGCGGGACAGGGGGAAGAGCTTTCTTT.

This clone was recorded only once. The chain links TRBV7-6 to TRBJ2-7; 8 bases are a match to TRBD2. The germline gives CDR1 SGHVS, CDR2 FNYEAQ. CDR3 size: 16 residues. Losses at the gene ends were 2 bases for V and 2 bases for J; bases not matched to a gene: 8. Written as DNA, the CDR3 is TGTGCCAGCAGCTTACTAGGACTAGCTGGAGCCTACGAGCAGTACTTC. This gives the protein CASSLLGLAGAYEQYF.

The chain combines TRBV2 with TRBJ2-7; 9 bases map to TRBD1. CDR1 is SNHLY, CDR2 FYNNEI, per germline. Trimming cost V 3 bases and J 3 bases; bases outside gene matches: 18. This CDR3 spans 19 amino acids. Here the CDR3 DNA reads TGTGCCAGCAGTGACCCCAGTCCACTTGACAGGGGGGTCCTCTACGAGCAGTACTTC. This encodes CASSDPSPLDRGVLYEQYF.

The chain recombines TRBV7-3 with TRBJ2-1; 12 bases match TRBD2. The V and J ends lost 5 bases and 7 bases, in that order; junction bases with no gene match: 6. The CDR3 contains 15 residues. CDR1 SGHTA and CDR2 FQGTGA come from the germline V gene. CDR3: CASSATSGGYNEQFF. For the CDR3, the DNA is TGTGCCAGCAGCGCAACTAGCGGGGGGTATAATGAGCAGTTCTTC.

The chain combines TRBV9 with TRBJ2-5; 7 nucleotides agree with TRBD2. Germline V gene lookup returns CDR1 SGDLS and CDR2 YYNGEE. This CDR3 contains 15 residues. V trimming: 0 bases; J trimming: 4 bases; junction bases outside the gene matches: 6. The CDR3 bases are TGTGCCAGCAGCGTAGCTACGGCTAGCGGAGAGACCCAGTACTTC. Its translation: CASSVATASGETQYF.

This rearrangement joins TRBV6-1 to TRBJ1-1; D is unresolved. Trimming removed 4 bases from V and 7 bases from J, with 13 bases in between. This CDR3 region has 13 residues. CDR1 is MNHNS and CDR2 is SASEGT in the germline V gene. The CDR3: CASSASGSGEAFF. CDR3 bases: TGTGCCAGCAGTGCCTCGGGGAGTGGTGAAGCTTTCTTT.

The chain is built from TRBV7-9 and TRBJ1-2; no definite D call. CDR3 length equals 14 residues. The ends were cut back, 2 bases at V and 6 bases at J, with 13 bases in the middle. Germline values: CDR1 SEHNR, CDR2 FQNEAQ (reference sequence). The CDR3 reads CASSLPFRSDGYTF. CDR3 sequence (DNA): TGTGCCAGCAGCTTACCTTTTAGATCCGATGGCTACACCTTC.

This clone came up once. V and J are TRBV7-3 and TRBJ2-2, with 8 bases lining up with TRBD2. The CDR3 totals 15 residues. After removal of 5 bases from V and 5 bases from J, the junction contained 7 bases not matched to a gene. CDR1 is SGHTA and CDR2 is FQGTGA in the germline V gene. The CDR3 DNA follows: TGTGCCAGCAGCCCTACGTCGGGAGGGACCGGGGAGCTGTTTTTT. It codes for CASSPTSGGTGELFF. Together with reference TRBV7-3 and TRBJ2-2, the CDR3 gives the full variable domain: GAGVSQTPSNKVTEKGKYVELRCDPISGHTALYWYRQSLGQGPEFLIYFQGTGAADDSGLPNDRFFAVRPEGSVSTLKIQRTERGDSAVYLCASSPTSGGTGELFFGEGSRLTVL.

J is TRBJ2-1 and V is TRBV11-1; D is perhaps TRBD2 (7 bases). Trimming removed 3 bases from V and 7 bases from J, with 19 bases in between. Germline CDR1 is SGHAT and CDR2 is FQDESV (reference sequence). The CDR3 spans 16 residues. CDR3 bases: TGTGCCAGCAGCTTCCTAGCCGGGGGAGGGGGAAATGAGCAGTTCTTC. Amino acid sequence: CASSFLAGGGGNEQFF. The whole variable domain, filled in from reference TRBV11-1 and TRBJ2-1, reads EAEVAQSPRYKITEKSQAVAFWCDPISGHATLYWYRQILGQGPELLVQFQDESVVDDSQLPKDRFSAERLKGVDSTLKIQPAELGDSAMYLCASSFLAGGGGNEQFFGPGTRLTVL.

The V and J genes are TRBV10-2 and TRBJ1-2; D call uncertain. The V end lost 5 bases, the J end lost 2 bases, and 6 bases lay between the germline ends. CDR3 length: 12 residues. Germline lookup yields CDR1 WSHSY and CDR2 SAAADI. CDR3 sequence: CASSLQNYGYTF. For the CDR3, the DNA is TGCGCCAGCAGTCTGCAGAACTATGGCTACACCTTC.

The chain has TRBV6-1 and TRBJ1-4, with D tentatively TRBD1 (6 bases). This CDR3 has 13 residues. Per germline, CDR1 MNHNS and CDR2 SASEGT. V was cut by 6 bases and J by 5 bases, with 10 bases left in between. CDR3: CASSRGGNEKLFF. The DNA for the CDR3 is TGTGCCAGCAGCAGGGGTGGGAATGAAAAACTGTTTTTT.

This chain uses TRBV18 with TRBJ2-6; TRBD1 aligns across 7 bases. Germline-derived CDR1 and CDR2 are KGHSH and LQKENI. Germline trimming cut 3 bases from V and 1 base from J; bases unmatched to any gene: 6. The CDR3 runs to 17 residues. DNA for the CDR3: TGTGCCAGCTCACCGACAGGGTCGAGATCTGGGGCCAACGTCCTGACTTTC. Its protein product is CASSPTGSRSGANVLTF. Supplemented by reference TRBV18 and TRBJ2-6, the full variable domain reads NAGVMQNPRHLVRRRGQEARLRCSPMKGHSHVYWYRQLPEEGLKFMVYLQKENIIDESGMPKERFSAEFPKEGPSILRIQQVVRGDSAAYFCASSPTGSRSGANVLTFGAGSRLTVL.

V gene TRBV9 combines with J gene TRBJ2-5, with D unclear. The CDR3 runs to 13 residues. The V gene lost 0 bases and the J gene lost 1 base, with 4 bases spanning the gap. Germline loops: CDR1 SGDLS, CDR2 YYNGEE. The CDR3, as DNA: TGTGCCAGCAGCGTAGTAGGCCAAGAGACCCAGTACTTC. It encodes CASSVVGQETQYF.

CDR3 sequence: CASGLVRFGRDRVGEKLFF. In nucleotides, the CDR3 is TGTGCTAGTGGTTTGGTACGGTTCGGGCGGGACAGGGTTGGGGAAAAACTGTTTTTT. This chain connects TRBV12-5 to TRBJ1-4, with TRBD1 matching 9 bases. The CDR3 is made up of 19 amino acids. The V gene end was trimmed by 0 bases and the J gene end by 8 bases; junction bases not matched to a gene: 16. Germline CDR1 reads LGHNT; CDR2 reads FRNRAP.

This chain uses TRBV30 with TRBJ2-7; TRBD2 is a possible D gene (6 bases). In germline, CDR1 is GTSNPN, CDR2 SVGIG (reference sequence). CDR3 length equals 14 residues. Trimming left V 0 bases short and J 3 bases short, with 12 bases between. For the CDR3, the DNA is TGTGCCTGGAGTGTTGGAGGGGTTAGCTACGAGCAGTACTTC. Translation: CAWSVGGVSYEQYF.

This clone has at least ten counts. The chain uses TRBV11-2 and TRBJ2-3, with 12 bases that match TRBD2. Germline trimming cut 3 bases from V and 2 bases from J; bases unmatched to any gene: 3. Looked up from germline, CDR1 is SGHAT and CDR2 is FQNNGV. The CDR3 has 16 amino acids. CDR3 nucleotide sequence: TGTGCCAGCAGCTTCCTAGCGGGGGGGTCCACAGATACGCAGTATTTT. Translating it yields CASSFLAGGSTDTQYF.

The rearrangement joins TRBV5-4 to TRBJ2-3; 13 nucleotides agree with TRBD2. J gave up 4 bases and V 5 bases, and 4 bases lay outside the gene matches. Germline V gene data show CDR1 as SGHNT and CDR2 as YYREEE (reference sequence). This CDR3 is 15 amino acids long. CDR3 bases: TGTGCCAGCAGACTAGCGGGGGGGAGGGCAGATACGCAGTATTTT. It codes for CASRLAGGRADTQYF.

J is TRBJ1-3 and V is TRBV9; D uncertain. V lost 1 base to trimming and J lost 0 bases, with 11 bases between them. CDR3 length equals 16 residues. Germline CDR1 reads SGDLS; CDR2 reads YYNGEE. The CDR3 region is CASSVHSGHSGNTIYF. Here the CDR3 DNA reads TGTGCCAGCAGCGTACACAGCGGCCACTCTGGAAACACCATATATTTT.

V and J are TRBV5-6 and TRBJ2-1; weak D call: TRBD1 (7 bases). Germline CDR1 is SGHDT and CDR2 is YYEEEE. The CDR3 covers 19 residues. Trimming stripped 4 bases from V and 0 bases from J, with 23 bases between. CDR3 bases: TGTGCCAGCAGCCCGGTCACCGGGGGCGGGGACAGCTCCTACAATGAGCAGTTCTTC. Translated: CASSPVTGGGDSSYNEQFF.

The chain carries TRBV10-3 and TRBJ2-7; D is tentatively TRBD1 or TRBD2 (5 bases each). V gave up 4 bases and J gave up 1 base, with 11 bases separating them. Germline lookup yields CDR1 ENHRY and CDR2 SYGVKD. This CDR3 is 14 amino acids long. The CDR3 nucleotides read TGTGCCATCAGTGGTGGGACCGTTTCCTACGAGCAGTACTTC. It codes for CAISGGTVSYEQYF.

CDR3 sequence (DNA): TGTGCCAGCAGTTACTCTCGGGACCGAACCTACGAGCAGTACTTC. Translating it yields CASSYSRDRTYEQYF. The chain links TRBV6-5 to TRBJ2-7; D possibly uses TRBD1 or TRBD2 (5 bases each). Germline-derived CDR1 and CDR2 are MNHEY and SVGAGI. This CDR3 contains 15 residues. Trimming shortened V by 0 bases and J by 2 bases, and 11 bases separated the two germline ends.

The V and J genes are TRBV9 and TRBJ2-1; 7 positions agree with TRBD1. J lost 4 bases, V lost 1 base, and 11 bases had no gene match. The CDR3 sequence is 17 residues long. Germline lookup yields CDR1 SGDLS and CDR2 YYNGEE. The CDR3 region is CASSVTPTGPFYNEQFF. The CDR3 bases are TGTGCCAGCAGCGTAACCCCGACAGGGCCCTTTTACAATGAGCAGTTCTTC.

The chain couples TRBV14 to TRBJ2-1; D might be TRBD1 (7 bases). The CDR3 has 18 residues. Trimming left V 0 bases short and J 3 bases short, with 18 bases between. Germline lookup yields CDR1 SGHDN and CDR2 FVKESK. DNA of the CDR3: TGTGCCAGCAGCCAAGAAGGTGGAGGAGGGGGCAGCTACAATGAGCAGTTCTTC. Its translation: CASSQEGGGGGSYNEQFF. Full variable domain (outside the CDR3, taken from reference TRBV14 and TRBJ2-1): EAGVTQFPSHSVIEKGQTVTLRCDPISGHDNLYWYRRVMGKEIKFLLHFVKESKQDESGMPNNRFLAERTGGTYSTLKVQPAELEDSGVYFCASSQEGGGGGSYNEQFFGPGTRLTVL.